The 16 T cell receptor beta chains presented below share a single source sample, sequenced in a study of blood T cell repertoires in COVID-19. Here immunoSEQ multiplex PCR was the method, and the copy in TCRdb shows in-frame clones only, minus some. This table has roughly 99,000 clones, 85% to 95% appearing once. Sequenced sample: peripheral blood. The receptors were sampled from a woman in her twenties or thirties with acute or convalescent COVID-19.

The gene calls are TRBV9 and TRBJ1-3, with TRBD1 as a possible D gene (6 bases). Per the germline V gene, CDR1 is SGDLS and CDR2 is YYNGEE. The CDR3 consists of 16 residues. V lost 4 bases to trimming and J lost 0 bases, with 14 bases between them. For the CDR3, the DNA is TGTGCCAGCAGCCCGGGACACGCGAGCTCTGGAAACACCATATATTTT. Its translation is CASSPGHASSGNTIYF. Variable domain in full (rest from reference TRBV9 and TRBJ1-3): DSGVTQTPKHLITATGQRVTLRCSPRSGDLSVYWYQQSLDQGLQFLIQYYNGEERAKGNILERFSAQQFPDLHSELNLSSLELGDSALYFCASSPGHASSGNTIYFGEGSWLTVV.

The chain employs TRBV19 and TRBJ2-3, with D perhaps matching TRBD2 (6 bases). CDR3 length equals 13 residues. V lost 8 bases and J lost 0, with 9 bases in between. Per germline, CDR1 LNHDA and CDR2 SQIVND (reference sequence). CDR3 sequence (DNA): TGTGCCAGTGGGGCGGGGAGCACAGATACGCAGTATTTT. Residues: CASGAGSTDTQYF.

The V and J genes are TRBV19 and TRBJ1-5, with D hard to call. Trimming left V 4 bases short and J 2 bases short, with 15 bases between. The germline gives CDR1 LNHDA, CDR2 SQIVND (reference sequence). This CDR3 region has 16 residues. Written as DNA, the CDR3 is TGTGCCAGTAGTACCCCACCGGGAACGGGCAATCAGCCCCAGCATTTT. Residues: CASSTPPGTGNQPQHF.

J is TRBJ2-3 and V is TRBV27; TRBD2 is a possible D gene (5 bases). Trimming took off 1 base at V and 2 bases at J, with 10 bases between the two ends. The V gene's germline CDR1 is MNHEY and CDR2 SMNVEV (reference sequence). The CDR3 spans 15 residues. DNA of the CDR3: TGTGCCAGCAGTTTATTGGGCGGGCACACAGATACGCAGTATTTT. This codes for CASSLLGGHTDTQYF.

The CDR3 DNA follows: TGCGCCAGCGGACTAGCGGGGTCCTACGAGCAGTACTTC. Translated, it gives CASGLAGSYEQYF. The chain links TRBV10-2 to TRBJ2-7, with 12 bases that match TRBD2. Germline V gene sequence: CDR1 WSHSY, CDR2 SAAADI. This CDR3 region has 13 residues. The V segment lost 8 bases and the J segment 1 base; nucleotides outside the gene matches: 0.

CDR3 residues: CATSDPGTSYGYTF. The CDR3 coding sequence is TGTGCCACCAGTGATCCCGGGACAAGTTATGGCTACACCTTC. The V and J genes are TRBV24-1 and TRBJ1-2, with a possible D match to TRBD1 (6 bases). Per germline, CDR1 KGHDR and CDR2 SFDVKD. Trimming removed 3 bases at V and 5 bases at J, with 12 bases between. CDR3 length equals 14 residues.

The chain has TRBV3-1 (or the pseudogene TRBV3-2) and TRBJ2-2; D is perhaps TRBD2 (6 bases). Germline V gene data show CDR1 as LGHDT and CDR2 as YNNKEL (reference sequence). Trimming removed 4 bases from V and 3 bases from J, with 21 bases in between. This CDR3 has 18 residues. This chain's CDR3 is CASSPRRAQRGYTGELFF. As DNA, the CDR3 is TGTGCCAGCAGCCCCAGGAGGGCTCAGAGAGGGTACACCGGGGAGCTGTTTTTT.

This clone is a singleton in its sample. The V gene is TRBV5-4, the J gene TRBJ2-7; no clear D. V lost 0 bases and J 2 bases, leaving 9 bases between the germline ends. The CDR3 is 14 residues long. Per germline, CDR1 SGHNT and CDR2 YYREEE (reference sequence). CDR3 coding DNA: TGTGCCAGCAGCTTGGTCCCAGGCACCTACGAGCAGTACTTC. Protein product: CASSLVPGTYEQYF.

The gene calls are TRBV3-1 (or the pseudogene TRBV3-2) and TRBJ2-7, with TRBD1 matching 9 bases. This CDR3 is built from 17 residues. Germline CDR1 reads LGHDT; CDR2 reads YNNKEL (reference sequence). Unmatched junction bases numbered 11, after V lost 1 base and J lost 4 bases. The CDR3 region has the DNA TGTGCCAGCAGCCAAGCGACAGGGGGGCTTTCGGGATACGAGCAGTACTTC. It specifies CASSQATGGLSGYEQYF.

This CDR3 reads CASSLGQGYNEKLFF. The CDR3 DNA reads as TGCGCCAGCAGCTTGGGACAAGGCTATAATGAAAAACTGTTTTTT. The chain couples TRBV5-1 to TRBJ1-4; D not resolved. Germline V gene data show CDR1 as SGHRS and CDR2 as YFSETQ. This CDR3 is 15 amino acids long. Trimming took off 0 bases at V and 4 bases at J, with 10 bases between the two ends.

Points on this clone: A junction end diverges from the germline sequence, so it may reflect a read error. This chain links TRBV10-3 with TRBJ1-2, with D perhaps matching TRBD1 (6 bases). Per the germline V gene, CDR1 is ENHRY and CDR2 is SYGVKD. The CDR3 sequence is 15 residues long. CDR3 in DNA: TGCGTCTCGGAGGGGGGGGAAGGCGGCGAGTATGGCTACACCTTC. Its translation is CVSEGGEGGEYGYTF.

V gene TRBV30 combines with J gene TRBJ1-1; no clear D gene. Germline CDR1 and CDR2: GTSNPN and SVGIG (reference sequence). CDR3 length: 14 amino acids. V was clipped by 0 bases and J by 1 base, with 9 bases between them. DNA of the CDR3: TGTGCCTGGAGTGTATGGCCCGCGAACACTGAAGCTTTCTTT. Amino acid sequence: CAWSVWPANTEAFF. The full variable domain, its missing parts supplied by reference TRBV30 and TRBJ1-1, is SQTIHQWPATLVQPVGSPLSLECTVEGTSNPNLYWYRQAAGRGLQLLFYSVGIGQISSEVPQNLSASRPQDRQFILSSKKLLLSDSGFYLCAWSVWPANTEAFFGQGTRLTVV.

The gene calls are TRBV28 and TRBJ1-6; TRBD1 matches 9 bases. The trim removed 3 bases at V and 8 bases at J, leaving 2 bases unmatched. This CDR3 has 14 amino acids. CDR1 MDHEN and CDR2 SYDVKM come from the germline V gene. This chain's CDR3 is CASSLNRGHSPLHF. The DNA of the CDR3 is TGTGCCAGCAGTTTGAACAGGGGGCATTCACCCCTCCACTTT.

A single count supports this clone. V gene TRBV15 combines with J gene TRBJ1-2, with D possibly being TRBD1 (5 bases). Germline lookup yields CDR1 LNHNV and CDR2 YYDKDF (reference sequence). V was cut by 0 bases and J by 7 bases, with 24 bases left in between. The CDR3 consists of 18 residues. This CDR3 is CATSRDAPLVADRGGYTF. In nucleotides, the CDR3 is TGTGCCACCAGCAGAGATGCCCCCTTGGTAGCGGATAGGGGTGGCTACACCTTC.

The gene calls are TRBV3-1 (or the pseudogene TRBV3-2) and TRBJ1-1; the match to TRBD1 covers 8 bases. Per germline, CDR1 LGHDT and CDR2 YNNKEL (reference sequence). This CDR3 is built from 14 residues. Germline trimming cut 1 base from V and 5 bases from J; bases unmatched to any gene: 3. CDR3 amino acids: CASSQGTGRTEAFF. As DNA, the CDR3 is TGTGCCAGCAGCCAAGGGACAGGGAGGACTGAAGCTTTCTTT.

This clone was observed a handful of times. The chain links TRBV5-1 to TRBJ2-5, with a tentative D call TRBD2 (6 bases). Trimming removed 0 bases at V and 2 bases at J, with 11 bases between. Germline V lookup: CDR1 SGHRS, CDR2 YFSETQ. The CDR3 is made up of 15 amino acids. The DNA of the CDR3 is TGCGCCAGCAGCTTGGTACCGGGAGAGCAAGAGACCCAGTACTTC. Its translation is CASSLVPGEQETQYF.